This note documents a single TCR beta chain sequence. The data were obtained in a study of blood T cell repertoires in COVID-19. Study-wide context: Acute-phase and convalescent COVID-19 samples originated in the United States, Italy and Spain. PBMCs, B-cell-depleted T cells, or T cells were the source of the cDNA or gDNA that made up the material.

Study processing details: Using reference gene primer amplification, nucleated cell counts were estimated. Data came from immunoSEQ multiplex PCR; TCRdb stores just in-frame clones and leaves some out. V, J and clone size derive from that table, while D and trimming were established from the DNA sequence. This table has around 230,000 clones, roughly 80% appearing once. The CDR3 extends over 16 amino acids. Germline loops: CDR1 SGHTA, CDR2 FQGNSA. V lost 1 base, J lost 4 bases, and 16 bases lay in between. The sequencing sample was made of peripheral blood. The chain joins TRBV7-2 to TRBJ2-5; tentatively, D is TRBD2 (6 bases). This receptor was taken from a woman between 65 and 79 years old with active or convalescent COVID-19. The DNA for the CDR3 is TGTGCCAGCAGCTTAGACTGGGGAGGTTCGGGAGAGACCCAGTACTTC. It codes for CASSLDWGGSGETQYF.